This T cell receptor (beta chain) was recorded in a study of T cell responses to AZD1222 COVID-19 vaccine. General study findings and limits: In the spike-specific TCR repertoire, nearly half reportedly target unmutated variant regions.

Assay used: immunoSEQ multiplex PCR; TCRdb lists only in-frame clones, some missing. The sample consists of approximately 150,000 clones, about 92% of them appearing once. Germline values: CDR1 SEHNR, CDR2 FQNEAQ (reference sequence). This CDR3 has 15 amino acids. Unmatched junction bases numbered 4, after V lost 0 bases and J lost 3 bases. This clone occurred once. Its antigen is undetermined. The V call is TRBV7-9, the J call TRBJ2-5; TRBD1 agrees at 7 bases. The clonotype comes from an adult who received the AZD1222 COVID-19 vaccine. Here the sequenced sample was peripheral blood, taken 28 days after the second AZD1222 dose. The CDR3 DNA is TGTGCCAGCAGCTTAGCTTTAGACAGGGAAGAGACCCAGTACTTC. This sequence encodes CASSLALDREETQYF.